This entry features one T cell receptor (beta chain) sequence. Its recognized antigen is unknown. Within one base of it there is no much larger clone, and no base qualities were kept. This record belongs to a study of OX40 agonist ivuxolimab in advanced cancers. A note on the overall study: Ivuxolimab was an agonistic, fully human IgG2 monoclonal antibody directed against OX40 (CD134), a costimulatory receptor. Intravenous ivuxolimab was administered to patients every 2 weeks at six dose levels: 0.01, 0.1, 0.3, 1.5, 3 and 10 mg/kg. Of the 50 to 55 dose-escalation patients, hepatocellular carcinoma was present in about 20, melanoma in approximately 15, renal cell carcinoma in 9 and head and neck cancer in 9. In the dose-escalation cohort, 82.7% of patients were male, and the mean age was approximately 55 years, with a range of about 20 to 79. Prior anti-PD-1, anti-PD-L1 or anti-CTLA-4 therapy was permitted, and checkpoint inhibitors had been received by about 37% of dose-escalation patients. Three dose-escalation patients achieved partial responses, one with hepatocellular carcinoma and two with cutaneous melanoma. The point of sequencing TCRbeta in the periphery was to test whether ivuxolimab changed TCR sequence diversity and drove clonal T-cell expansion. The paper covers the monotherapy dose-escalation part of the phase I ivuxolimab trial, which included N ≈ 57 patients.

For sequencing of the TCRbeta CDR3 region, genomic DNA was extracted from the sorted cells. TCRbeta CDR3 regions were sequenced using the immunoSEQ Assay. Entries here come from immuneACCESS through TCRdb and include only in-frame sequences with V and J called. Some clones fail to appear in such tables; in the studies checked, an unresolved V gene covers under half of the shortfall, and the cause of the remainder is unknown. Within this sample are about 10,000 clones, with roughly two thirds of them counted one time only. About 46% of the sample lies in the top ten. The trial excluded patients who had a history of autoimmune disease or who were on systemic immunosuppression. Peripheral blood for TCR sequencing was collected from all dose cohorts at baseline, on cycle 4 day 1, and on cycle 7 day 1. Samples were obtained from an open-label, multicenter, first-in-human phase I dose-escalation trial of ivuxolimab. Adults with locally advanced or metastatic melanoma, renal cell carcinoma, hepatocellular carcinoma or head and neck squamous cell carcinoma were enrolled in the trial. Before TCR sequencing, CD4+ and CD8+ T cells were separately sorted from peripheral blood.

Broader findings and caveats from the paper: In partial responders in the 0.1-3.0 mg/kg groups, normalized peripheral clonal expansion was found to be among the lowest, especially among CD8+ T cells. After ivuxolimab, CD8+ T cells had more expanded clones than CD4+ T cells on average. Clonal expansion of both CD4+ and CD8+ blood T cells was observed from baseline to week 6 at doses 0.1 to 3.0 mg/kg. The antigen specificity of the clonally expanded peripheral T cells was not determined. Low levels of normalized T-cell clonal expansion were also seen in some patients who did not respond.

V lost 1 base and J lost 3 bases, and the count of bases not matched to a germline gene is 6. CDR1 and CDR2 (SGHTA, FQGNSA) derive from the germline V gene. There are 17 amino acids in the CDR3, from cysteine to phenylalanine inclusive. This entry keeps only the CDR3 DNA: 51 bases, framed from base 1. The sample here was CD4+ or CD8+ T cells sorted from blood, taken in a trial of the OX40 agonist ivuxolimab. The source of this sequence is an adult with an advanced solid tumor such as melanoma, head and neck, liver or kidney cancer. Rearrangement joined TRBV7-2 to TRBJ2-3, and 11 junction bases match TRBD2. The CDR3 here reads CASSLGLAGGQTDTQYF. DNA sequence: TGTGCCAGCAGCTTAGGGTTAGCGGGAGGGCAAACAGATACGCAGTATTTT.